This T cell receptor beta chain stems from a study of radiotherapy plus CTLA-4 blockade in lung cancer. Study outcomes and limitations: After treatment with radiotherapy plus ipilimumab, TCR clones that came from the tumor expanded in blood.

Deletions cut 0 bases from V and 6 bases from J, with 5 bases between. This CDR3 spans 13 amino acids. The V gene's germline CDR1 is SGHTA and CDR2 FQGTGA. Comments on this clone: Its target is unknown.

TCRdb's copy holds only in-frame clones and misses some; the assay was immunoSEQ multiplex PCR. The table has 30,000 to 40,000 clones, roughly three quarters seen once; the top ten hold less than 15%. This receptor was identified in a human donor with non-small cell lung cancer that progressed on radiotherapy plus ipilimumab. The V and J genes are TRBV7-3 and TRBJ2-2; weak D call: TRBD1 (5 bases). This specimen was peripheral blood, taken from a patient treated with radiotherapy plus ipilimumab. DNA for the CDR3: TGTGCCAGCAGCTTAACAGGGGCCGGGGAGCTGTTTTTT. This gives the protein CASSLTGAGELFF.